This T cell receptor (beta chain) was sequenced during a study of metastatic and nonmetastatic thyroid tumors. Germline CDR1 reads SGDLS; CDR2 reads YYNGEE. V was trimmed by 3 bases and J by 4 bases, leaving 1 base between them. The CDR3 covers 11 residues. TCRdb re-processed the PCR reads through MiXCR. This table holds approximately 69,000 clones, over 12% found once. This clone was seen at least ten times. Patients underwent thyroid surgery, and none had received any treatment before it. This clonotype was obtained from a male donor with papillary thyroid cancer or a benign thyroid nodule (not recorded which). Some clones in this sample may be carry-over from other donors' samples. This chain uses TRBV9 with TRBJ2-2, with D unclear. The sequenced sample was blood. The CDR3, as DNA: TGTGCCAGCAGCGGCACCGGGGAGCTGTTTTTT. It yields the protein CASSGTGELFF.